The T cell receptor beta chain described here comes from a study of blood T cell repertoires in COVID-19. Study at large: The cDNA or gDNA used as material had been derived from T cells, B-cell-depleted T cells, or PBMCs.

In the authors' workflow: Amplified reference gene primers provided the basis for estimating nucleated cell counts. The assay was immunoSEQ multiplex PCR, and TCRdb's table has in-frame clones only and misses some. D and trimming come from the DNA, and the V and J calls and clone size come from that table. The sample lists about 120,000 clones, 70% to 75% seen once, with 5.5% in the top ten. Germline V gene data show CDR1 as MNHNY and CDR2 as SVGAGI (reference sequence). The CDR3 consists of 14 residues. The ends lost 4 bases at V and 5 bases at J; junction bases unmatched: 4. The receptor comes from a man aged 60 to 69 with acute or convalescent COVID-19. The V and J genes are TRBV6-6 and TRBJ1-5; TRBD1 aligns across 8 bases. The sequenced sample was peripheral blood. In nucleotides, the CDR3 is TGTGCCAGCAGTTCGACAGGGGCACATCAGCCCCAGCATTTT. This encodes CASSSTGAHQPQHF.